The T cell receptor (beta chain) described here comes from a study of T cell responses to AZD1222 COVID-19 vaccine. For the study at large: Second-dose groups at about 4 or about 12 weeks were pooled.

The V gene lost 2 bases and the J gene lost 6 bases, with 16 bases spanning the gap. The CDR3 is made up of 15 amino acids. Germline loops: CDR1 SGHRS, CDR2 YFSETQ. Generated by immunoSEQ multiplex PCR, the TCRdb table keeps only in-frame clones and is missing some. Of roughly 100,000 clones listed, about 87% are singletons. Regarding this clone: What it recognizes is unknown.

Regarding the study as a whole: Targets within unmutated variant regions were reportedly found for nearly half of spike-specific TCRs. Most donors were white British, females outnumbered males, and clonal diversity was possibly underestimated. Researchers report vaccine-associated CD4 TCRs spanning spike, with dominance at 160-218 and 743-854.

The sample consisted of peripheral blood, taken on day 0 of AZD1222 vaccination. The TCR sequence derives from an adult in good health. V is TRBV5-1 and J is TRBJ2-3, with D perhaps assigned TRBD1 or TRBD2 (5 bases each). CDR3 nucleotides: TGCGCCAGCAGCTTCTCCGGGACCCTGGGGGATACGCAGTATTTT. It specifies CASSFSGTLGDTQYF. The full variable domain, its missing parts supplied by reference TRBV5-1 and TRBJ2-3, is KAGVTQTPRYLIKTRGQQVTLSCSPISGHRSVSWYQQTPGQGLQFLFEYFSETQRNKGNFPGRFSGRQFSNSRSEMNVSTLELGDSALYLCASSFSGTLGDTQYFGPGTRLTVL.